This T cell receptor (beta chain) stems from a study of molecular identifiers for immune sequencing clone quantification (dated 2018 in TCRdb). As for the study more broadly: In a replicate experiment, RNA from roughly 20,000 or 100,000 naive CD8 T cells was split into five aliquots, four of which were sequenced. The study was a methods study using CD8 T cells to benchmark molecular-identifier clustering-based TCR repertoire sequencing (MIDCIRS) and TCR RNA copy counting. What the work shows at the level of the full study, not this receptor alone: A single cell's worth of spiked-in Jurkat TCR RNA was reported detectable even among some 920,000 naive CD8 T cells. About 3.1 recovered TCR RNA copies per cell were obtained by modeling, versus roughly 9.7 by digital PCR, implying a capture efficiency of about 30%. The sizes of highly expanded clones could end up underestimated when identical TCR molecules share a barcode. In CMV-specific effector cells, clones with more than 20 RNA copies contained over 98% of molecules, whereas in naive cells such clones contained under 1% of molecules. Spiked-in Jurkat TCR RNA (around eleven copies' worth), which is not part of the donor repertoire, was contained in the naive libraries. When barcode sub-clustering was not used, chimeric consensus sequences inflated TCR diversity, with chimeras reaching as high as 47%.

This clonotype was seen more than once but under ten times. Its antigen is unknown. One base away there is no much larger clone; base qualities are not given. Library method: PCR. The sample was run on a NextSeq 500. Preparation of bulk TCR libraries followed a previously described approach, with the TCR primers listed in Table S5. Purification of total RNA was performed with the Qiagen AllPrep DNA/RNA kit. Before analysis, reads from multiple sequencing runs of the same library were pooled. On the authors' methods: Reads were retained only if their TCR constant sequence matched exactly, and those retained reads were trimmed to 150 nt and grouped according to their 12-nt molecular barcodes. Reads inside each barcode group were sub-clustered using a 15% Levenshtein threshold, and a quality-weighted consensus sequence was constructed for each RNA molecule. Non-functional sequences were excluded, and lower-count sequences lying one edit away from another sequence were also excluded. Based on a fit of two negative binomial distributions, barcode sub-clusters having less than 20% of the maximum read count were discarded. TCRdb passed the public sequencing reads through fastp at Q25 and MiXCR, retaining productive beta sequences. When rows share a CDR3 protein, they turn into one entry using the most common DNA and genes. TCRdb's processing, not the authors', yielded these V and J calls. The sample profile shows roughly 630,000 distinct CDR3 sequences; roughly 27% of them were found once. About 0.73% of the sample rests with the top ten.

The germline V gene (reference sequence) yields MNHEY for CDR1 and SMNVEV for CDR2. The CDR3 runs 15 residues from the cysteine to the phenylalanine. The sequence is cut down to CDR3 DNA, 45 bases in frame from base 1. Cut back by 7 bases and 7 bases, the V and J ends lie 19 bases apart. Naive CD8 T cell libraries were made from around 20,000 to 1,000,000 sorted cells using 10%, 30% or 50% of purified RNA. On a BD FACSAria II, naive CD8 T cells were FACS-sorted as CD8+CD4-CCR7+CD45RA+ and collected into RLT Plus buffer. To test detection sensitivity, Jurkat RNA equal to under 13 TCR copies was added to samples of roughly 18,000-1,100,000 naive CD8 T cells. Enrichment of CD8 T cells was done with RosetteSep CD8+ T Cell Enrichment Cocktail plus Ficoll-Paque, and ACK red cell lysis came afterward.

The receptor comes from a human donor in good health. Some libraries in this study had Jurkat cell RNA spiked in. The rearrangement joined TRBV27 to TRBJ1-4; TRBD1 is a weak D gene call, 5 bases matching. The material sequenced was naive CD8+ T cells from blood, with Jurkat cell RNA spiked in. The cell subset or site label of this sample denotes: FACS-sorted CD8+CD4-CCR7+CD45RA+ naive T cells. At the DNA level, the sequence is TGTGCCAGCACCGCCGGGCCAGGGTTTAGTGAAAAACTGTTTTTT. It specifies CASTAGPGFSEKLFF. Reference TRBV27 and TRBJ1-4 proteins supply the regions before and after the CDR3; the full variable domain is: EAQVTQNPRYLITVTGKKLTVTCSQNMNHEYMSWYRQDPGLGLRQIYYSMNVEVTDKGDVPEGYKVSRKEKRNFPLILESPSPNQTSLYFCASTAGPGFSEKLFFGSGTQLSVL.